Below, 18 T cell receptor beta chains from the same sample are listed, as sequenced in a study of T cells in Graves' hyperthyroidism and ophthalmopathy. Researchers took RNA transcripts and amplified the TCR beta CDR3 regions from them. A first-round RT-PCR of the TCR CDR3 used the HTBI primer set. TCRdb independently ran MiXCR on the multiplex PCR reads; one entry per CDR3 protein. In the table there are hundreds of thousands of distinct CDR3 sequences, about 15% of which are singletons. Sequencing was done on a sample of blood. The receptors shown here come from a woman aged 50 to 60 with Graves' ophthalmopathy.

A few counts support this clonotype. The gene calls are TRBV10-3 and TRBJ1-3; D not certain. CDR1 is ENHRY and CDR2 is SYGVKD in the germline V gene. The CDR3 covers 16 residues. Trimming stripped 0 bases from V and 0 bases from J, with 9 bases between. CDR3 residues: CAISESLGGSGNTIYF. CDR3 nucleotide sequence: TGTGCCATCAGTGAGTCGCTCGGCGGCTCTGGAAACACCATATATTTT.

On this clonotype: A read error may be the cause here, since a much bigger clone is one base away. This chain joins TRBV10-3 and TRBJ2-7; TRBD2 matches 7 bases. CDR1 is ENHRY, CDR2 SYGVKD, per germline. CDR3 length equals 16 residues. The CDR3 here is CAISESRTRVDYEQHF. CDR3 bases: TGTGCCATCAGTGAGTCGAGGACTAGAGTGGACTACGAGCAGCACTTC.

The sample holds many counts of this clonotype. This sequence joins TRBV6-1 and TRBJ1-2; 7 bases are a match to TRBD1. Unmatched junction bases numbered 8, after V lost 9 bases and J lost 1 base. Germline assignment: CDR1 MNHNS and CDR2 SASEGT. The CDR3 totals 14 residues. The chain's CDR3 is CASMLTGFNYGYTF. The DNA for the CDR3 is TGTGCCAGTATGCTGACAGGGTTTAACTATGGCTACACCTTC.

The chain is built from TRBV24-1 and TRBJ2-7, with no clear D. Germline assignment: CDR1 KGHDR and CDR2 SFDVKD. V shed 5 bases and J shed 6 bases, with 13 bases lying between them. The CDR3 extends over 13 amino acids. CDR3 sequence (DNA): TGTGCCACCAGTGCTAGTTCCGGGTTCGAGCAGTACTTC. As protein: CATSASSGFEQYF.

In the case of this clonotype: A single base separates this from a much larger clone, so it may be a read error. Without the conserved terminal phenylalanine or tryptophan, this CDR3 likely stems from a read error. The gene calls are TRBV11-1 and TRBJ1-1; D not certain. Germline assignment: CDR1 SGHAT and CDR2 FQDESV (reference sequence). This CDR3 spans 14 amino acids. The CDR3 is CASSQVEGNTEAFL. Written as DNA, the CDR3 is TGCGCCAGCAGCCAAGTGGAAGGAAACACTGAAGCTTTCCTT.

This rearrangement joins TRBV19 to TRBJ1-1; 12 nucleotides line up with TRBD1. The CDR3 covers 18 residues. V lost 0 bases, J lost 0 bases, and 5 bases stayed unmatched. Germline-derived CDR1 and CDR2 are LNHDA and SQIVND (reference sequence). DNA for the CDR3: TGTGCCAGTAGTATAGATCGGGACAGGGGGCCAATGAACACTGAAGCTTTCTTT. This sequence encodes CASSIDRDRGPMNTEAFF.

This clonotype was seen a few times. This chain joins TRBV27 and TRBJ2-7; weak D call: TRBD2 (5 bases). Germline CDR1 reads MNHEY; CDR2 reads SMNVEV (reference sequence). With 3 bases removed from V and 2 bases from J, the gap between germline ends came to 14 bases. This CDR3 spans 15 amino acids. The CDR3, as DNA: TGTGCCAGCAGTTTTTCTGTGGACTCTGCCTACGAGCAGTACTTC. Protein: CASSFSVDSAYEQYF.

Only one count was recorded for this clonotype. One end of the junction is discordant with germline, which a read error may explain. V gene TRBV9 combines with J gene TRBJ2-7; D gene unclear. Germline assignment: CDR1 SGDLS and CDR2 YYNGEE. The CDR3 loop spans 13 amino acids. The CDR3 is CASSRGGSYGQYF. CDR3 nucleotides: TGTGCCAGCAGCAGAGGTGGGTCCTACGGGCAGTACTTC.

The CDR3 sequence is CASSLLGVQTNYGYTF. CDR3 coding DNA: TGTGCCAGCAGCTTGCTGGGAGTCCAGACTAACTATGGCTACACCTTC. The chain recombines TRBV7-9 with TRBJ1-2; D is ambiguous. This CDR3 is built from 16 residues. In germline, CDR1 is SEHNR, CDR2 FQNEAQ (reference sequence). The germline V and J ends were trimmed by 3 bases and 0 bases, with 14 bases remaining between them. The full variable domain, completed using reference TRBV7-9 and TRBJ1-2, is DTGVSQNPRHKITKRGQNVTFRCDPISEHNRLYWYRQTLGQGPEFLTYFQNEAQLEKSRLLSDRFSAERPKGSFSTLEIQRTEQGDSAMYLCASSLLGVQTNYGYTFGSGTRLTVV.

There are many counts of this clonotype. The genes are TRBV30 and TRBJ1-2; 7 nucleotides line up with TRBD1. The trim removed 0 bases at V and 6 bases at J, leaving 13 bases unmatched. CDR1 is GTSNPN, CDR2 SVGIG, per germline (reference sequence). The CDR3 is 16 amino acids. DNA for the CDR3: TGTGCCTGGAGTGTAACGTTGACAGGGATGGGGGATGGCTACACCTTC. Its protein product is CAWSVTLTGMGDGYTF.

The sample holds many counts of this clonotype. A junction end diverges from the germline sequence, so it may reflect a read error. The chain carries TRBV2 and TRBJ2-1; D is uncertain. Germline V gives CDR1 SNHLY, CDR2 FYNNEI. The CDR3 is 12 residues long. The CDR3 reads CASSVTPVELFF. The CDR3 DNA is TGTGCCAGCAGTGTAACGCCGGTGGAGCTGTTCTTC.

The genes are TRBV4-3 and TRBJ2-2, with D uncertain. CDR1 is LGHNA and CDR2 is YSLEER in the germline V gene. The CDR3 totals 12 residues. V was shortened by 1 base and J by 7 bases, with 4 bases between the two germline ends. The CDR3: CASSQVNGELFF. DNA for the CDR3: TGCGCCAGCAGCCAAGTAAACGGGGAGCTGTTTTTT.

This clonotype was counted between two and nine times. The CDR3 region is CASSLIRGTMDEQYF. CDR3 sequence (DNA): TGTGCCAGCAGCTTGATCAGGGGGACCATGGACGAGCAGTACTTC. The chain has TRBV5-4 and TRBJ2-7, with TRBD1 identical over 7 bases. This CDR3 contains 15 residues. With V trimmed by 1 base and J by 5 bases, 9 bases remained unmatched. CDR1 is SGHNT and CDR2 is YYREEE in the germline V gene (reference sequence).

This clonotype appeared many times. This chain links TRBV7-2 with TRBJ1-5, with TRBD1 as a possible D gene (6 bases). Germline CDR1 SGHTA, CDR2 FQGNSA. CDR3 length: 14 amino acids. The V gene lost 4 bases and the J gene lost 6 bases, with 13 bases spanning the gap. The DNA of the CDR3 is TGTGCCAGCAGCTCAATGGGGGGCATTCAGCCCCAGCATTTT. This gives the protein CASSSMGGIQPQHF.

This clonotype was counted many times. V usage is TRBV19 and J usage is TRBJ1-1; D remains unclear. CDR1 and CDR2 from the germline V gene are LNHDA and SQIVND (reference sequence). CDR3 length: 16 amino acids. V gave up 4 bases and J gave up 3 bases, with 18 bases separating them. CDR3 protein: CASSTSSGLWYTEAFF. The CDR3 DNA follows: TGTGCCAGTAGTACCTCATCCGGGCTGTGGTACACTGAAGCTTTCTTT.

This clonotype was seen more than once but under ten times. This chain connects TRBV28 to TRBJ1-6; perhaps TRBD1 as D (6 bases). Germline lookup yields CDR1 MDHEN and CDR2 SYDVKM. The CDR3 has 14 amino acids. The V end lost 7 bases, the J end lost 6 bases, and 13 bases lay between the germline ends. The DNA for the CDR3 is TGTGCCAGCACGGTACAGGGAGCTAATTCACCCCTCCACTTT. This sequence encodes CASTVQGANSPLHF.

This clonotype has a count of ten or more. The rearrangement joins TRBV10-3 to TRBJ2-2; tentatively, D is TRBD1 (7 bases). The CDR3 contains 16 residues. Germline CDR1 reads ENHRY; CDR2 reads SYGVKD. The V and J ends lost 6 bases and 2 bases respectively, with 16 bases between them. CDR3 in DNA: TGTGCCATCAGGACAGGGAGGACGGGCAACACCGGGGAGCTGTTTTTT. It codes for CAIRTGRTGNTGELFF.

This clonotype has a handful of counts. This chain connects TRBV11-2 to TRBJ2-2; 7 bases are a match to TRBD2. V gave up 0 bases and J gave up 3 bases; unmatched junction bases: 1. Looked up from germline, CDR1 is SGHAT and CDR2 is FQNNGV. This CDR3 contains 15 residues. Here the CDR3 reads CASSLEAGYTGELFF. In DNA form, the CDR3 reads TGTGCCAGCAGCTTAGAAGCGGGGTACACCGGGGAGCTGTTTTTT.